This TCR beta chain originates from a study of blood T cells in healthy people across ages (dated by TCRdb to between 2015 and 2017). For the study in its entirety: In model experiments, template switching captured about one uniquely barcoded TCR beta cDNA molecule for every two T cells. Age-related changes in TCR beta repertoire diversity were measured in the study by deep sequencing normalized with unique cDNA molecular identifiers. Donors were grouped into four age groups: young (average approximately 15 years), middle-aged (39), aged (about 60) and long-lived (over 80). To avoid experimental bias, donors of different ages were randomly spread across the sequencing lanes. For two donors (one aged 18 to 29 and one aged 80 or older), the study analyzed two additional independent replicas of 1 million unique cDNA reads from the same blood draw.

What the study reported, not specific to this receptor: Estimates of total diversity from one million sequenced T cells were regarded as lower bounds and underestimates. Compared with the aged group, the long-lived group had more naive CD4+ T cells, fewer expanded clones and increased TCR diversity, a pattern suggesting age selection. Observed TCR beta diversity per million T cells fell roughly linearly with age, and a significant reduction was already apparent by age around 40. Because donor CMV infection status was unknown, age-related changes in expanded clonotypes were potentially confounded. Since profiling was done on bulk unsorted PBMCs, naive and antigen-experienced compartments could not be conclusively compared. A strong correlation was found between observed TCR beta diversity and the percentage of naive T cells measured by flow cytometry.

About this clonotype itself: No cognate antigen has been identified for it. No base-level quality is on record; no much larger clone is a single base apart.

The CDR3, cysteine through phenylalanine, is 15 amino acids long. Just CDR3 DNA is preserved here, 45 bases in frame from base 1. For CDR1 and CDR2, the germline V gene lists SGHRS and YFSETQ. V and J are trimmed by 1 base and 7 bases, and the gene matches miss 7 bases of the junction. Receptor amplification or capture employed 5' RACE. The sequencer listed for this sample is Illumina HiSeq 2500. A second roughly 7 to 11 cycle PCR used a sample-barcoded 5' primer and a J-beta primer mix. A template-switch 5' adaptor carrying 12 random nucleotides introduced a unique molecular identifier onto each TCR beta cDNA molecule. At least 2.5 million CDR3-containing paired-end reads were obtained from each sample. First-strand cDNA synthesis was performed from all RNA using the Mint cDNA synthesis kit, with priming by a TRBC-specific oligonucleotide. All cDNA was treated with uracil-DNA glycosylase and then went through a first 18-cycle PCR with the universal primers M1SS and BC2_uni_R. The authors' analysis ran thus. For normalization, 1 million high-quality reads were randomly selected from each sample, with every read carrying a distinct molecular identifier. Instead of being binned into consensus sequences, reads with shared molecular identifiers were discarded. MiTCR, set to a Q25 quality threshold and the strictest error-elimination algorithm, was used for CDR3 identification, clonotype clustering and error correction. A nonparametric unseen species model with Euler transformation was used to estimate a lower bound on total TCR beta diversity. TCRdb redid the processing of the public reads, applying fastp at Q25 and MiXCR, and retained in-frame beta chains. For every CDR3 protein sequence, its rows merge into one entry that carries the most common genes and DNA. Here the V and J calls rest on TCRdb's processing, not on the authors' analysis. The sample table shows about 1.8 million distinct CDR3 sequences, and around 48% are seen once. The ten largest make up less than 2.5% of the sample.

Donors were a few dozen systemically healthy Caucasian individuals from Russia aged roughly 6 to 95 years. Approximately 11 milliliters of peripheral blood were drawn from each donor into EDTA-treated Vacutainer tubes. Ficoll-Paque density-gradient centrifugation was used to isolate PBMCs, with at least 6.5 million per sample. Total RNA was extracted from PBMCs with Trizol reagent, with at least 6 micrograms obtained per sample. Naive CD45RAhigh/CD27high T cell percentages were measured by flow cytometry on a PBMC aliquot from every donor. The sample taken for sequencing was blood. The rearranged chain carries TRBV5-1 and TRBJ1-2; a stretch of 10 junction bases matches TRBD1. This TCR derives from a woman aged 40 to 49 in good health. The sequence in DNA is TGCGCCAGCAGCTTGCAAAAGACAGGGGGCAGTGGCTACACCTTC. This sequence encodes CASSLQKTGGSGYTF.